These 21 T cell receptor beta chains were sequenced from one sample in a study of a mutant IDH1 vaccine in newly diagnosed glioma. The time point: week 35, safety follow-up. Doses consisted of 300 ug of mutant IDH1 20-mer peptide each, paired with topical imiquimod. The assay was immunoSEQ multiplex PCR, and TCRdb's table has in-frame clones only and misses some. Of about 42,000 clones listed, 65% to 90% are singletons. Their antigens remain unidentified. This specimen was PBMCs, taken from a glioma patient whose treatment included an IDH1 peptide vaccine. The receptors here all came from a woman aged 45-65 years with glioma.

This chain uses TRBV9 with TRBJ1-5, with D unclear. Germline V gene sequence: CDR1 SGDLS, CDR2 YYNGEE. The CDR3 has 13 amino acids. The V gene lost 0 bases and the J gene lost 5 bases, with 6 bases spanning the gap. CDR3 DNA: TGTGCCAGCAGCGTAGACGGAGATCAGCCCCAGCATTTT. Translating gives CASSVDGDQPQHF.

V and J are TRBV5-1 and TRBJ1-1; D uncertain. Trimming removed 2 bases at V and 6 bases at J, with 11 bases between. This CDR3 spans 13 amino acids. Germline CDR1 and CDR2: SGHRS and YFSETQ. The CDR3 protein is CASSFSGEPEAFF. The CDR3 region has the DNA TGCGCCAGCAGCTTTTCGGGAGAACCTGAAGCTTTCTTT.

The chain joins TRBV5-1 to TRBJ2-3; tentatively, D is TRBD1 (5 bases). The V and J ends lost 0 bases and 3 bases respectively, with 14 bases between them. The CDR3 runs 16 residues. Germline assignment: CDR1 SGHRS and CDR2 YFSETQ. CDR3 amino acids: CASSLEVGSGTDTQYF. In nucleotides, the CDR3 is TGCGCCAGCAGCTTGGAAGTCGGGTCAGGGACAGATACGCAGTATTTT.

The chain has TRBV7-2 and TRBJ2-7; no definite D call. Germline V gene sequence: CDR1 SGHTA, CDR2 FQGNSA. The CDR3 runs to 14 residues. The V end was cut by 1 base, the J end by 0 bases, with 7 bases between. CDR3 in DNA: TGTGCCAGCAGCTTAGTCAAGGGCTCCTACGAGCAGTACTTC. Amino acid sequence: CASSLVKGSYEQYF.

The chain employs TRBV11-3 and TRBJ2-7; unclear D gene. The germline CDR1 and CDR2 sequences are SGHNT and YENEEA. The CDR3 has 13 residues. V lost 6 bases and J 3 bases, leaving 12 bases between the germline ends. DNA of the CDR3: TGTGCCAGCAGGCGACGCGAGGACTACGAGCAGTACTTC. This translates into CASRRREDYEQYF.

The chain uses TRBV2 and TRBJ2-1; unclear D gene. This CDR3 contains 11 residues. Looked up from germline, CDR1 is SNHLY and CDR2 is FYNNEI. Trimming removed 7 bases from V and 4 bases from J, with 5 bases in between. CDR3 coding DNA: TGTGCCAGCAATGAGTACAATGAGCAGTTCTTC. Translation gives CASNEYNEQFF.

The chain carries TRBV27 and TRBJ2-7; 9 nucleotides line up with TRBD1. The trim removed 4 bases at V and 4 bases at J, leaving 5 bases unmatched. Germline CDR1 is MNHEY and CDR2 is SMNVEV (reference sequence). The CDR3 sequence is 14 residues long. The CDR3 loop is CASSSPGQGYEQYF. In nucleotides, the CDR3 is TGTGCCAGCAGTTCGCCGGGACAGGGTTACGAGCAGTACTTC.

This clone was counted once. The J gene is TRBJ2-7, the V gene TRBV4-2, with D maybe TRBD2 (6 bases). V lost 0 bases, J lost 6 bases, and 9 bases lay in between. This CDR3 comprises 13 residues. Germline values: CDR1 LGHNA, CDR2 YNFKEQ. CDR3 sequence: CASSQDWGVEQYF. The CDR3 region has the DNA TGTGCCAGCAGCCAAGATTGGGGGGTCGAGCAGTACTTC.

The V call is TRBV4-2, the J call TRBJ2-7; tentatively, D is TRBD1 (6 bases). The CDR3 covers 14 residues. In germline, CDR1 is LGHNA, CDR2 YNFKEQ. Trimming took off 0 bases at V and 2 bases at J, with 8 bases between the two ends. The CDR3 DNA follows: TGTGCCAGCAGCCAAGATCGACAGGCCTACGAGCAGTACTTC. This gives the protein CASSQDRQAYEQYF.

The genes are TRBV4-1 and TRBJ1-5; D is ambiguous. With 0 bases removed from V and 9 bases from J, the gap between germline ends came to 15 bases. The V gene's germline CDR1 is MGHRA and CDR2 YSYEKL. The CDR3 sequence is 15 residues long. The DNA of the CDR3 is TGCGCCAGCAGCCAAGATAAGGTCCGGTCAGGGCCCCAGCATTTT. This translates into CASSQDKVRSGPQHF.

The chain recombines TRBV19 with TRBJ2-7, with 9 bases identical to TRBD2. The CDR3 runs 17 residues. The V and J ends lost 3 bases and 4 bases, in that order; junction bases with no gene match: 13. Germline V gene sequence: CDR1 LNHDA, CDR2 SQIVND (reference sequence). CDR3 loop: CASSISSGEAYPYEQYF. The DNA of the CDR3 is TGTGCCAGTAGTATCTCTAGCGGGGAAGCTTATCCTTACGAGCAGTACTTC.

V and J are TRBV18 and TRBJ2-7; D gene unclear. The CDR3 is 13 amino acids. The V and J ends lost 5 bases and 3 bases respectively, with 11 bases between them. The germline V gene encodes CDR1 KGHSH and CDR2 LQKENI. The CDR3 loop reads CASSSSSGYEQYF. The CDR3 coding sequence is TGTGCCAGCTCATCATCGTCAGGCTACGAGCAGTACTTC.

The chain links TRBV20-1 to TRBJ2-7, with 7 bases identical to TRBD1. The germline CDR1 and CDR2 sequences are DFQATT and SNEGSKA (reference sequence). V trimming: 3 bases; J trimming: 5 bases; junction bases outside the gene matches: 1. CDR3 length: 11 residues. CDR3 nucleotide sequence: TGCAGTGCTAGGACAGGGAACGAGCAGTACTTC. Protein: CSARTGNEQYF.

The chain combines TRBV18 with TRBJ2-2, with 7 nucleotides matching TRBD2. V lost 1 base, J lost 4 bases, and 9 bases stayed unmatched. The CDR3 contains 17 residues. Germline V gene sequence: CDR1 KGHSH, CDR2 LQKENI. Here the CDR3 reads CASSPLPSGEPTGELFF. The CDR3 bases are TGTGCCAGCTCACCACTTCCCAGCGGGGAACCCACCGGGGAGCTGTTTTTT.

The V call is TRBV9, the J call TRBJ1-5; unclear D gene. Germline V gene data show CDR1 as SGDLS and CDR2 as YYNGEE. V shed 0 bases and J shed 5 bases, with 9 bases lying between them. This CDR3 spans 14 amino acids. In DNA, the CDR3 is TGTGCCAGCAGCGTAGAAGGGCTACATCAGCCCCAGCATTTT. Translated, it gives CASSVEGLHQPQHF.

V is TRBV6-5 and J is TRBJ1-2; D gene unclear. Germline V gives CDR1 MNHEY, CDR2 SVGAGI. This CDR3 contains 15 residues. V gave up 0 bases and J gave up 4 bases, with 12 bases separating them. CDR3 nucleotides: TGTGCCAGCAGTTACTCGCCAGGCAGTGGCTATGGCTACACCTTC. Encoded protein: CASSYSPGSGYGYTF.

The rearrangement links TRBV7-9 to TRBJ2-7; D is perhaps TRBD1 (6 bases). From germline, CDR1 is SEHNR and CDR2 FQNEAQ (reference sequence). CDR3 size: 13 residues. Trimming removed 7 bases at V and 3 bases at J, with 13 bases between. Here the CDR3 DNA reads TGTGCCAGCACCCAGGACAGTCTCTACGAGCAGTACTTC. Its translation: CASTQDSLYEQYF.

This chain joins TRBV5-1 and TRBJ2-5; D is ambiguous. The germline CDR1 and CDR2 sequences are SGHRS and YFSETQ. The CDR3 covers 14 residues. V lost 4 bases to trimming and J lost 2 bases, with 12 bases between them. CDR3 protein: CASSPGPTQETQYF. CDR3 sequence (DNA): TGCGCCAGCAGCCCAGGACCTACGCAAGAGACCCAGTACTTC.

Worth noting for this clone: The junction does not match germline at one end; this may be a read error. V is TRBV5-4 and J is TRBJ2-5; the match to TRBD1 covers 10 bases. The germline V gene has CDR1 SGHNT and CDR2 YYREEE (reference sequence). CDR3 length equals 13 residues. Written as DNA, the CDR3 is TGTGCCAGCAGCTTCAAGCCTGCCGGGACAGGGGACTTC. Encoded protein: CASSFKPAGTGDF. Drawing the rest from reference TRBV5-4 and TRBJ2-5, the complete variable domain is ETGVTQSPTHLIKTRGQQVTLRCSSQSGHNTVSWYQQALGQGPQFIFQYYREEENGRGNFPPRFSGLQFPNYSSELNVNALELDDSALYLCASSFKPAGTGDFGPGTRLLVL.

V is TRBV6-1 and J is TRBJ2-5; D call uncertain. Trimming took 8 bases from V and 0 from J, leaving 10 bases between them. This CDR3 is 13 amino acids long. Germline loops: CDR1 MNHNS, CDR2 SASEGT. DNA of the CDR3: TGTGCCAGCGTCAAACGGTACCAAGAGACCCAGTACTTC. This gives the protein CASVKRYQETQYF.

The J gene is TRBJ2-1, the V gene TRBV29-1; D may be TRBD1 or TRBD2 (6 bases each). The CDR3 spans 14 residues. V was shortened by 4 bases and J by 8 bases, with 18 bases between the two germline ends. Germline-derived CDR1 and CDR2 are SQVTM and ANQGSEA. This chain's CDR3 is CSVGGDGRGYEQFF. Here the CDR3 DNA reads TGCAGCGTTGGGGGGGACGGCAGGGGTTATGAGCAGTTCTTC.